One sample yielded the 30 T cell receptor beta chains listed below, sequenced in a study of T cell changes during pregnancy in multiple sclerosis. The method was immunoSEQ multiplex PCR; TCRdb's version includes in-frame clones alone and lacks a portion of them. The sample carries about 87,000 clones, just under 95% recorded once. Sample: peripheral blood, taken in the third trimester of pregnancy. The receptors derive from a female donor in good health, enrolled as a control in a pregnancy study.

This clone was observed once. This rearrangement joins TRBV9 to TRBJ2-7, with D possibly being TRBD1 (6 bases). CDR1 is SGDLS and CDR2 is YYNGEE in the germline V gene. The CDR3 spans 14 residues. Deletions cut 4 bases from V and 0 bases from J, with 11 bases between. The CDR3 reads CASSPRTDSYEQYF. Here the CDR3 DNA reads TGTGCCAGCAGCCCGAGGACAGACTCCTACGAGCAGTACTTC.

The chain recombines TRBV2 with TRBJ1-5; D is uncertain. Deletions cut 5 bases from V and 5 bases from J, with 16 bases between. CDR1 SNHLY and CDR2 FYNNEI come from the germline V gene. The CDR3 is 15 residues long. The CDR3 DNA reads TGTGCCAGCAGTCCCCAGCGGGGTTCGTATCAGCCCCAGCATTTT. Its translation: CASSPQRGSYQPQHF.

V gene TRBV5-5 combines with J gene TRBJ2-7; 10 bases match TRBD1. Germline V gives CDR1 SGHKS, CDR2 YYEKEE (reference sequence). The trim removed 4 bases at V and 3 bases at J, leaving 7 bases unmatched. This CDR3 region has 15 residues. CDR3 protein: CASSQGQGIFYEQYF. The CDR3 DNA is TGTGCCAGCAGCCAGGGACAGGGGATTTTCTACGAGCAGTACTTC.

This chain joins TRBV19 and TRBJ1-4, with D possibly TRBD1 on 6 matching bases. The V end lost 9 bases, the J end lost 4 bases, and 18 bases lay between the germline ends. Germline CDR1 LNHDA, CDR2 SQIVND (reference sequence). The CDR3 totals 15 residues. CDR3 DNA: TGTGCCAGCAAAATTAGGGGACAAGATAATGAAAAACTGTTTTTT. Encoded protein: CASKIRGQDNEKLFF.

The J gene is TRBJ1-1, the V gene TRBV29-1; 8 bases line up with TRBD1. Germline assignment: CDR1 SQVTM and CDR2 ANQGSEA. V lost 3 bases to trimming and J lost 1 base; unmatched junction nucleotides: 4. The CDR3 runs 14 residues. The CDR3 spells CSVDSGTGNTEAFF. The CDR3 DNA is TGCAGCGTTGATTCCGGGACAGGGAACACTGAAGCTTTCTTT.

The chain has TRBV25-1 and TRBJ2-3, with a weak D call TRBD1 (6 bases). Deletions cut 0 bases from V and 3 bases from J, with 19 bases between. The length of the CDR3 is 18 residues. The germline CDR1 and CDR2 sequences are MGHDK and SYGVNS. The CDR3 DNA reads TGTGCCAGCAGTGAATATGTCGGGGACAAGAGGAGGACAGATACGCAGTATTTT. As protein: CASSEYVGDKRRTDTQYF.

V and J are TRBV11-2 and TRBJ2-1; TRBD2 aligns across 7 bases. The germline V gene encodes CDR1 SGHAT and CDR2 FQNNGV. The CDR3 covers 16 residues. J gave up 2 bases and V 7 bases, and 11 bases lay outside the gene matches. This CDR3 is CASIPDGGGTYNEQFF. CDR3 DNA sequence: TGTGCCAGCATCCCGGACGGGGGAGGGACCTACAATGAGCAGTTCTTC.

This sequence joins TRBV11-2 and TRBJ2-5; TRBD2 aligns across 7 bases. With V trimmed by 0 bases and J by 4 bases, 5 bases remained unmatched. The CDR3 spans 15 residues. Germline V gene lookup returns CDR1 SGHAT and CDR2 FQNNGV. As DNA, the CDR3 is TGTGCCAGCAGCTTAGAACGGGACTACGCAGAGACCCAGTACTTC. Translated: CASSLERDYAETQYF.

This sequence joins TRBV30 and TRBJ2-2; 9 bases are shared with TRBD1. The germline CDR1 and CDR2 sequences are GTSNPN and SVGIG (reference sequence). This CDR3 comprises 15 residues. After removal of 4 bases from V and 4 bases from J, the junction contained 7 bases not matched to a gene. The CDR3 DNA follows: TGTGCCTGGAACTCCGGGACAGGGATCACCGGGGAGCTGTTTTTT. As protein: CAWNSGTGITGELFF. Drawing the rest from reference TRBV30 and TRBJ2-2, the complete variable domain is SQTIHQWPATLVQPVGSPLSLECTVEGTSNPNLYWYRQAAGRGLQLLFYSVGIGQISSEVPQNLSASRPQDRQFILSSKKLLLSDSGFYLCAWNSGTGITGELFFGEGSRLTVL.

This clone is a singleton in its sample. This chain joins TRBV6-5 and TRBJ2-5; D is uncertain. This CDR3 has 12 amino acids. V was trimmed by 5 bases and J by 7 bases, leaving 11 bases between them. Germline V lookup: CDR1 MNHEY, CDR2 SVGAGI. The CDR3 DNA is TGTGCCAGCAGTCAGGTGGTGGGGACCCAGTACTTC. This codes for CASSQVVGTQYF.

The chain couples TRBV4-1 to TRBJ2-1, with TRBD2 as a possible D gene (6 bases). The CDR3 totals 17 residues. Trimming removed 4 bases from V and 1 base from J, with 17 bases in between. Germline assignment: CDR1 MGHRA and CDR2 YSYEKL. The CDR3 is CASSPTETSPSYNEQFF. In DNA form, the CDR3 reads TGCGCCAGCAGCCCAACTGAAACTAGCCCGTCCTACAATGAGCAGTTCTTC.

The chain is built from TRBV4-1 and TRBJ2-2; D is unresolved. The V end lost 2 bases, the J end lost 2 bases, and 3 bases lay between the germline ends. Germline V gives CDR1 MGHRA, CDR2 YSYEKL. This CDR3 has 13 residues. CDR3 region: CASSQLNTGELFF. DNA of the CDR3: TGCGCCAGCAGCCAACTCAACACCGGGGAGCTGTTTTTT.

The CDR3 DNA sequence: TGCGCCAGCAGCCAGGGACTAGCGGGAGTTGCCCAAGAGACCCAGTACTTC. Amino acid sequence: CASSQGLAGVAQETQYF. The chain combines TRBV5-1 with TRBJ2-5, with 14 bases fitting TRBD2. The J segment lost 1 base and the V segment lost 4 bases, leaving 6 bases of the junction unmatched. CDR1 is SGHRS and CDR2 is YFSETQ in the germline V gene. The CDR3 sequence is 17 residues long.

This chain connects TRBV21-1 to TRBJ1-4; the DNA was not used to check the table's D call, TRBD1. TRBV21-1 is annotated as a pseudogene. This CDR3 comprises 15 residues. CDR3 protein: CASSSKTGGDEKLFF. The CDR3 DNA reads TGTGCCAGCAGCTCCAAGACAGGAGGTGATGAAAAACTGTTTTTT.

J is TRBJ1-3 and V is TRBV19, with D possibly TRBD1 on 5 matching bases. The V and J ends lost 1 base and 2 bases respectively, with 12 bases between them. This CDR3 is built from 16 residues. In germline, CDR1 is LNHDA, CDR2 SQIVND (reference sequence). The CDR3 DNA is TGTGCCAGTAGTATAGCCGTTCAGGGCGCTGGAAACACCATATATTTT. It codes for CASSIAVQGAGNTIYF.

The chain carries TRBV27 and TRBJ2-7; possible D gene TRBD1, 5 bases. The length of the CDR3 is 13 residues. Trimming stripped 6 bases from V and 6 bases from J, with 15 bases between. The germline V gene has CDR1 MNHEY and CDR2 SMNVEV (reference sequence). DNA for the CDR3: TGTGCCAGCAGACTCAATCAGGGCCTCGAGCAGTACTTC. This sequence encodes CASRLNQGLEQYF.

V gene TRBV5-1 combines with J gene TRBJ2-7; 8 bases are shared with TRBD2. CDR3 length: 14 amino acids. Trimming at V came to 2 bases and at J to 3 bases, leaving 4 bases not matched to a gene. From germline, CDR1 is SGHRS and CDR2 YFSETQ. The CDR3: CASSFTGGNYEQYF. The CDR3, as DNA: TGCGCCAGCAGCTTTACGGGAGGGAACTACGAGCAGTACTTC.

Here the CDR3 DNA reads TGTGCCAGCCCGGGGGGGGCTAGCACAGATACGCAGTATTTT. It codes for CASPGGASTDTQYF. V usage is TRBV5-4 and J usage is TRBJ2-3, with 8 bases identical to TRBD2. CDR1 is SGHNT and CDR2 is YYREEE in the germline V gene (reference sequence). The length of the CDR3 is 14 residues. V dropped 7 bases and J dropped 0; count of bases not matched to a gene: 4.

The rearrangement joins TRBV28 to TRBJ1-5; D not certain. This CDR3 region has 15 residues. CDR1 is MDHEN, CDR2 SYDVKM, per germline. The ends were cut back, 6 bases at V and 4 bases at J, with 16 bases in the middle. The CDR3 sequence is CASRYGQGGNQPQHF. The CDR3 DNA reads TGTGCCAGCAGGTATGGCCAAGGAGGGAATCAGCCCCAGCATTTT.

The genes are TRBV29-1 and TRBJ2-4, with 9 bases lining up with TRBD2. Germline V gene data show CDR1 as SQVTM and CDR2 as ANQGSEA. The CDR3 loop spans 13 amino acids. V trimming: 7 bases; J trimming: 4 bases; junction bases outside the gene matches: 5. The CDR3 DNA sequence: TGCAGCGCCCTGACTAGCGGAAAAAACATTCAGTACTTC. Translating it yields CSALTSGKNIQYF.

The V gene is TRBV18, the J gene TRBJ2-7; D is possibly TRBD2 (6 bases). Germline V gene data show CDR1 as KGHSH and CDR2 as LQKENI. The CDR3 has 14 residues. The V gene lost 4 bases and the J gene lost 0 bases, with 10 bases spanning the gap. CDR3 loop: CASSLDGSSYEQYF. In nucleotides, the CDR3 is TGTGCCAGCTCACTTGACGGGAGCTCCTACGAGCAGTACTTC.

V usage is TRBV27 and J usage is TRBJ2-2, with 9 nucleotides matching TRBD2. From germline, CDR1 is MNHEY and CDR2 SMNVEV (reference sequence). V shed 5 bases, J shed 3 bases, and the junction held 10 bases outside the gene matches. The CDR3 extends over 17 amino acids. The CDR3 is CASSTPTSGPYTGELFF. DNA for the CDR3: TGTGCCAGCAGTACACCCACTAGCGGGCCATACACCGGGGAGCTGTTTTTT.

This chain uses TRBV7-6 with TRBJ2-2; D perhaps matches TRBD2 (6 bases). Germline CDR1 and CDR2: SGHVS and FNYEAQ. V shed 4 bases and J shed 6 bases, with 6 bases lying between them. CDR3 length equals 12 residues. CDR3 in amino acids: CASSWGAGELFF. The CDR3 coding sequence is TGTGCCAGCAGCTGGGGGGCCGGGGAGCTGTTTTTT.

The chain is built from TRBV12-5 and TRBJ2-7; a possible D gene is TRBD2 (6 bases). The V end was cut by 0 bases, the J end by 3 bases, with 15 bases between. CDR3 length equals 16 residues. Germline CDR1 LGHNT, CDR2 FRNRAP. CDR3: CASGLVSGGIIYEQYF. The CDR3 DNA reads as TGTGCTAGTGGTTTGGTATCTGGCGGGATAATCTACGAGCAGTACTTC.

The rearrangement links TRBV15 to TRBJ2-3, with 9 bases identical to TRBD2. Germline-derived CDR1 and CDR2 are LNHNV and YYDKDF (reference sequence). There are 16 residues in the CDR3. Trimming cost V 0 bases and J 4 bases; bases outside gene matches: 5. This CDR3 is CATSRDLGTSSDTQYF. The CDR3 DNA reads TGTGCCACCAGCAGAGATCTTGGGACTAGCTCAGATACGCAGTATTTT. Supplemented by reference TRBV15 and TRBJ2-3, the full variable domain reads DAMVIQNPRYQVTQFGKPVTLSCSQTLNHNVMYWYQQKSSQAPKLLFHYYDKDFNNEADTPDNFQSRRPNTSFCFLDIRSPGLGDTAMYLCATSRDLGTSSDTQYFGPGTRLTVL.

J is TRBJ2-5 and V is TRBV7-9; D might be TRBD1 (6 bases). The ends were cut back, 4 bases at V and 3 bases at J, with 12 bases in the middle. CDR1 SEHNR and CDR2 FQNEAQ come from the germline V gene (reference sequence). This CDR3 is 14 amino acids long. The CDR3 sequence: CASSWVNREETQYF. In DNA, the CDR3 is TGTGCCAGCAGCTGGGTAAACAGGGAAGAGACCCAGTACTTC.

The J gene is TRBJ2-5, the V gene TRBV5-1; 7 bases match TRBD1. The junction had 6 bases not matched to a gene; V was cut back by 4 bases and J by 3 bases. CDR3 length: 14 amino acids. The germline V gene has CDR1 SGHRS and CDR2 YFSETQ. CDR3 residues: CASSPTGTEETQYF. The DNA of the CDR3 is TGCGCCAGCAGCCCCACCGGGACAGAAGAGACCCAGTACTTC.

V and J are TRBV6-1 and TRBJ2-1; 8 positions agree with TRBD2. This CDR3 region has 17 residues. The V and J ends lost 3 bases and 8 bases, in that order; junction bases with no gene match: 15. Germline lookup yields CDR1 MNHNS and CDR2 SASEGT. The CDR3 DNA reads TGTGCCAGCAGTGATGTCGGGGGAGCGGGAGTTATAGATGAGCAGTTCTTC. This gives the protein CASSDVGGAGVIDEQFF.

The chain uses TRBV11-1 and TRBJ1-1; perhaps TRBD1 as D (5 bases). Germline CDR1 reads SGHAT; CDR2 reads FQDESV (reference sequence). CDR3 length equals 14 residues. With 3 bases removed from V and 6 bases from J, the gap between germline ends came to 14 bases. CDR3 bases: TGTGCCAGCAGCTTCGGGGACTCCTACGCTGAAGCTTTCTTT. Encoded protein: CASSFGDSYAEAFF.

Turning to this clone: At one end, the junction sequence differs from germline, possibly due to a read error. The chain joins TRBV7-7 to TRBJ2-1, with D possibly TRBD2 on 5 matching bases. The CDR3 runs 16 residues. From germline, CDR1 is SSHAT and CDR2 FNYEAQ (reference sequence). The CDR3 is CASSPISGAKYNEQFF. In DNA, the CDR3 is TGTGCTAGCAGCCCCATCAGCGGAGCCAAGTACAATGAGCAGTTCTTC.